Below are 23 T cell receptor beta chains sequenced from a single sample in a study of cytomegalovirus exposure and HLA in healthy donors. Libraries were prepared by immunoSEQ multiplex PCR; TCRdb keeps only in-frame clonotypes and omits some of them. The data hold fewer than 120,000 clones, with around 87% observed a single time. Sequencing input: PBMCs. These receptors were collected from a young woman in good health and CMV-seropositive.

The genes are TRBV9 and TRBJ2-1; TRBD2 matches at 7 bases. J lost 8 bases, V lost 0 bases, and 8 bases had no gene match. Germline loops: CDR1 SGDLS, CDR2 YYNGEE. CDR3 length: 15 amino acids. CDR3 DNA: TGTGCCAGCAGCGTAGAAGCGGGATCGGTCGATGAGCAGTTCTTC. This codes for CASSVEAGSVDEQFF.

The chain uses TRBV27 and TRBJ2-2, with 9 bases identical to TRBD2. The CDR3 extends over 14 amino acids. V dropped 6 bases and J dropped 10; count of bases not matched to a gene: 9. Germline CDR1 MNHEY, CDR2 SMNVEV (reference sequence). This CDR3 reads CASSLGAGGPELFF. The CDR3 coding sequence is TGTGCCAGCAGCCTCGGGGCGGGGGGGCCGGAGCTGTTTTTT.

This sequence joins TRBV10-3 and TRBJ2-1, with TRBD2 matching 12 bases. Germline CDR1 ENHRY, CDR2 SYGVKD. CDR3 size: 17 residues. With 4 bases clipped from V and 2 bases from J, the junction kept 6 bases outside the gene matches. CDR3 loop: CAISGRLAGGPYNEQFF. As DNA, the CDR3 is TGTGCCATCAGTGGCCGCCTAGCGGGGGGGCCCTACAATGAGCAGTTCTTC.

The chain links TRBV27 to TRBJ1-1; 9 bases fit TRBD1. V lost 7 bases and J lost 8; bases outside the gene matches: 8. The CDR3 is 13 amino acids. From germline, CDR1 is MNHEY and CDR2 SMNVEV (reference sequence). The CDR3 sequence is CASNLSGTGEAFF. DNA of the CDR3: TGTGCCAGCAACCTCTCCGGGACAGGGGAAGCTTTCTTT.

The V and J genes are TRBV19 and TRBJ1-5, with a weak D call TRBD1 (5 bases). Trimming shortened V by 5 bases and J by 0 bases, and 8 bases separated the two germline ends. The CDR3 has 14 residues. The germline CDR1 and CDR2 sequences are LNHDA and SQIVND (reference sequence). The CDR3 region has the DNA TGTGCCAGTAGTCGGACAAATAGCAATCAGCCCCAGCATTTT. Translated: CASSRTNSNQPQHF.

The chain employs TRBV7-3 and TRBJ1-4, with D unresolved. The germline V gene has CDR1 SGHTA and CDR2 FQGTGA. V lost 1 base and J 12 bases, leaving 18 bases between the germline ends. The CDR3 is 15 residues long. CDR3 nucleotide sequence: TGTGCCAGCAGCTTAATAAAACGGGAGCCTAAAGAACTGTTTTTT. Protein product: CASSLIKREPKELFF.

This chain connects TRBV5-4 to TRBJ2-5, with D perhaps TRBD2 (6 bases). The CDR3 contains 16 residues. Trimming removed 4 bases at V and 2 bases at J, with 18 bases between. Germline V gives CDR1 SGHNT, CDR2 YYREEE (reference sequence). CDR3 sequence reads: CASSPSAGRIQETQYF. CDR3 sequence (DNA): TGTGCCAGCAGCCCATCCGCGGGGCGGATTCAAGAGACCCAGTACTTC. Complete variable domain (other parts from reference TRBV5-4 and TRBJ2-5): ETGVTQSPTHLIKTRGQQVTLRCSSQSGHNTVSWYQQALGQGPQFIFQYYREEENGRGNFPPRFSGLQFPNYSSELNVNALELDDSALYLCASSPSAGRIQETQYFGPGTRLLVL.

The V and J genes are TRBV4-2 and TRBJ2-6, with 7 bases aligning to TRBD1. The CDR3 runs 17 residues. V lost 4 bases to trimming and J lost 3 bases; unmatched junction nucleotides: 9. Germline V gives CDR1 LGHNA, CDR2 YNFKEQ. DNA of the CDR3: TGTGCCAGCAGCCTATCGCTTACAGGGGATGGGGCCAACGTCCTGACTTTC. It encodes CASSLSLTGDGANVLTF.

The genes are TRBV5-1 and TRBJ2-7; tentative D call: TRBD2 (6 bases). CDR1 and CDR2 from the germline V gene are SGHRS and YFSETQ. The CDR3 consists of 12 residues. Trimming cost V 6 bases and J 7 bases, with 14 bases left between them. This chain's CDR3 is CASNGDSGEQYF. The CDR3 nucleotides are TGCGCCAGCAATGGGGACTCGGGGGAGCAGTACTTC.

CDR3 DNA: TGTGCCAGCAGCAACATTCGAGACAGGCGCCACGAGCAGTACTTC. It is translated as CASSNIRDRRHEQYF. The chain links TRBV11-2 to TRBJ2-7; D might be TRBD1 (6 bases). Trimming left V 5 bases short and J 5 bases short, with 19 bases between. This CDR3 contains 15 residues. Germline CDR1 reads SGHAT; CDR2 reads FQNNGV.

V is TRBV11-2 and J is TRBJ2-5; 7 bases are a match to TRBD2. Unmatched junction bases numbered 10, after V lost 4 bases and J lost 5 bases. The CDR3 consists of 15 residues. Germline loops: CDR1 SGHAT, CDR2 FQNNGV. CDR3 in DNA: TGTGCCAGCAGCTATAGCGGGCCCCTTGGGGAGACCCAGTACTTC. This gives the protein CASSYSGPLGETQYF.

This chain connects TRBV19 to TRBJ2-3; possibly TRBD2 for D (6 bases). V dropped 3 bases and J dropped 4 bases, with 8 bases sitting between them. The CDR3 has 13 amino acids. CDR1 is LNHDA, CDR2 SQIVND, per germline (reference sequence). For the CDR3, the DNA is TGTGCCAGTAGTATCTCGGGAGCAGATACGCAGTATTTT. Protein: CASSISGADTQYF.

The chain links TRBV5-6 to TRBJ1-2, with D uncertain. The CDR3 is made up of 13 amino acids. Deletions cut 3 bases from V and 1 base from J, with 7 bases between. The V gene's germline CDR1 is SGHDT and CDR2 YYEEEE. CDR3 sequence reads: CASSYGSNYGYTF. The CDR3 DNA reads TGTGCCAGCAGCTATGGGAGTAACTATGGCTACACCTTC.

The chain is built from TRBV11-2 and TRBJ1-5, with D uncertain. The CDR3 covers 13 residues. V shed 0 bases and J shed 3 bases, with 3 bases lying between them. CDR1 SGHAT and CDR2 FQNNGV come from the germline V gene. The chain's CDR3 is CASSLDFNQPQHF. CDR3 coding DNA: TGTGCCAGCAGCTTAGACTTCAATCAGCCCCAGCATTTT.

The V gene is TRBV7-3, the J gene TRBJ1-2; 8 nucleotides align to TRBD1. The CDR3 length is 13 residues. Trimming cost V 5 bases and J 4 bases; bases outside gene matches: 3. CDR1 is SGHTA, CDR2 FQGTGA, per germline. The CDR3 region has the DNA TGTGCCAGCAGCACCGGGACAGGCTATGGCTACACCTTC. Protein sequence: CASSTGTGYGYTF. Filled out from reference TRBV7-3 and TRBJ1-2, the complete variable domain reads GAGVSQTPSNKVTEKGKYVELRCDPISGHTALYWYRQSLGQGPEFLIYFQGTGAADDSGLPNDRFFAVRPEGSVSTLKIQRTERGDSAVYLCASSTGTGYGYTFGSGTRLTVV.

The rearrangement joins TRBV7-2 to TRBJ1-6; 7 bases are a match to TRBD1. The CDR3 runs 15 residues. Unmatched junction bases numbered 8, after V lost 5 bases and J lost 7 bases. Germline CDR1 and CDR2: SGHTA and FQGNSA. CDR3 loop: CASSQGQLQNSPLHF. The CDR3 DNA reads TGTGCCAGCAGCCAGGGACAGTTACAGAATTCACCCCTCCACTTT.

This chain links TRBV21-1 with TRBJ2-7; the table calls TRBD1, which could not be checked here. TRBV21-1 counts as a pseudogene. The CDR3 is 15 amino acids. In nucleotides, the CDR3 is TGTGCCAGCAGCACTCCGGGACAGAGATCAGACGAGCAGTACTTC. Amino acids: CASSTPGQRSDEQYF.

This chain connects TRBV15 to TRBJ1-4; D might be TRBD1 (6 bases). Germline loops: CDR1 LNHNV, CDR2 YYDKDF (reference sequence). Trimming cost V 0 bases and J 4 bases, with 12 bases left between them. The CDR3 is made up of 16 amino acids. The CDR3, as DNA: TGTGCCACCAGCAGAGATCGTCCAGGGGTTAATGAAAAACTGTTTTTT. It encodes CATSRDRPGVNEKLFF.

This chain connects TRBV9 to TRBJ1-5, with D possibly TRBD1 on 5 matching bases. V lost 4 bases and J 7 bases, leaving 15 bases between the germline ends. The CDR3 covers 14 residues. Looked up from germline, CDR1 is SGDLS and CDR2 is YYNGEE. CDR3 protein: CASSPGGEGQPQHF. CDR3 in DNA: TGTGCCAGCAGCCCCGGAGGGGAGGGGCAGCCCCAGCATTTT.

The chain couples TRBV5-4 to TRBJ2-2; TRBD2 matches 8 bases. Germline lookup yields CDR1 SGHNT and CDR2 YYREEE (reference sequence). The CDR3 sequence is 17 residues long. After removal of 1 base from V and 0 bases from J, the junction contained 5 bases not matched to a gene. CDR3 sequence: CASSLKRETSNTGELFF. In nucleotides, the CDR3 is TGTGCCAGCAGCTTGAAGCGGGAGACCTCGAACACCGGGGAGCTGTTTTTT.

The chain joins TRBV5-5 to TRBJ2-7; 8 nucleotides align to TRBD1. CDR3 length: 15 residues. Trimming cost V 2 bases and J 6 bases; bases outside gene matches: 10. Germline V gene data show CDR1 as SGHKS and CDR2 as YYEKEE (reference sequence). The CDR3 region has the DNA TGTGCCAGCAGCTTTGCCCCGGACAGGGCCGGCGAGCAGTACTTC. Protein: CASSFAPDRAGEQYF.

This clone was seen just once. This chain connects TRBV10-3 to TRBJ2-1; 10 bases fit TRBD2. Germline assignment: CDR1 ENHRY and CDR2 SYGVKD. The CDR3 loop spans 15 amino acids. V gave up 4 bases and J gave up 3 bases; unmatched junction bases: 3. As DNA, the CDR3 is TGTGCCATCAGTGGATCTAGCGGGGGCTACAATGAGCAGTTCTTC. This codes for CAISGSSGGYNEQFF.

The CDR3 nucleotides are TGCGCCAGCAGCCATTATCCCCCGGGACTAGCGGGGGGGCCTTATGAGACCCAGTACTTC. Protein product: CASSHYPPGLAGGPYETQYF. This rearrangement joins TRBV4-3 to TRBJ2-5; 16 positions match TRBD2. The CDR3 totals 20 residues. Trimming cost V 3 bases and J 5 bases; bases outside gene matches: 15. Germline V CDR1 and CDR2: LGHNA, YSLEER.